The rows below give T cell receptor beta chains drawn from one sample of a study of CD8+ T cells in alopecia areata. Using immunoSEQ multiplex PCR, the repertoire was profiled, and TCRdb retains in-frame clones only, with some absent. Of roughly 200,000 clones in the sample, around 60% were seen once. Sequenced here: CD4+ T cells sorted from blood, sampled at week 4, from a patient treated with tofacitinib. The receptors were sampled from a human donor with alopecia areata. Both conserved end residues are part of each CDR3. A D gene is named only where the DNA matches it firmly. Expanded clones are given a class, and other clones once, few, many or no size at all.

j_call: TRBJ2-1; d_call: -; v_call: TRBV5-1; clone_size: -; cdr3_aa: CASSSEPSSYNEQFF; cdr3_nt: TGCGCCAGCAGCTCGGAACCAAGCTCCTACAATGAGCAGTTCTTC
j_call: TRBJ1-1; d_call: -; v_call: TRBV30; clone_size: -; cdr3_aa: CAWRTGSIEAFF; cdr3_nt: TGTGCCTGGAGAACGGGAAGCATTGAAGCTTTCTTT
j_call: TRBJ2-2; d_call: TRBD1; v_call: TRBV5-1; clone_size: -; cdr3_aa: CASSTGQGAGGELFF; cdr3_nt: TGCGCCAGCAGCACTGGACAGGGGGCCGGCGGGGAGCTGTTTTTT
j_call: TRBJ1-2; d_call: -; v_call: TRBV6-5; clone_size: few; cdr3_aa: CASRTPGAGYTF; cdr3_nt: TGTGCCAGCAGAACACCTGGGGCTGGCTACACCTTC
j_call: TRBJ1-5; d_call: TRBD1; v_call: TRBV4-1; clone_size: -; cdr3_aa: CASSQPGTGDQPQHF; cdr3_nt: TGCGCCAGCAGCCAACCTGGGACAGGGGATCAGCCCCAGCATTTT
j_call: TRBJ1-2; d_call: -; v_call: TRBV5-4; clone_size: -; cdr3_aa: CASSLTAYGYTF; cdr3_nt: TGTGCCAGCAGCTTGACAGCCTATGGCTACACCTTC
j_call: TRBJ2-5; d_call: -; v_call: TRBV5-1; clone_size: -; cdr3_aa: CASSIEGGQETQYF; cdr3_nt: TGCGCCAGCAGCATAGAAGGGGGCCAAGAGACCCAGTACTTC
j_call: TRBJ1-4; d_call: TRBD1; v_call: TRBV11-2; clone_size: -; cdr3_aa: CASSAWDRRNEKLFF; cdr3_nt: TGTGCCAGCAGCGCATGGGACAGACGCAATGAAAAACTGTTTTTT
j_call: TRBJ1-2; d_call: -; v_call: TRBV7-2; clone_size: few; cdr3_aa: CASSFSSMDGYTF; cdr3_nt: TGTGCCAGCAGCTTTTCCTCGATGGACGGCTACACCTTC
j_call: TRBJ2-7; d_call: -; v_call: TRBV18; clone_size: few; cdr3_aa: CASSPDRPRGEQYF; cdr3_nt: TGTGCCAGCTCACCCGACAGGCCTCGGGGAGAGCAGTACTTC
j_call: TRBJ2-7; d_call: TRBD1; v_call: TRBV11-2; clone_size: few; cdr3_aa: CASSWTGTAGEQYF; cdr3_nt: TGTGCCAGCAGCTGGACAGGGACGGCGGGCGAGCAGTACTTC
j_call: TRBJ1-6; d_call: -; v_call: TRBV30; clone_size: -; cdr3_aa: CAWSRQGREPLHF; cdr3_nt: TGTGCCTGGAGTCGGCAGGGAAGGGAACCCCTCCACTTT
j_call: TRBJ1-1; d_call: -; v_call: TRBV18; clone_size: few; cdr3_aa: CASSPGGENTEAFF; cdr3_nt: TGTGCCAGCTCCCCCGGTGGGGAGAACACTGAAGCTTTCTTT
j_call: TRBJ2-6; d_call: -; v_call: TRBV6-5; clone_size: -; cdr3_aa: CASSPGANVLTF; cdr3_nt: TGTGCCAGCAGCCCTGGGGCCAACGTCCTGACTTTC
j_call: TRBJ2-2; d_call: TRBD2; v_call: TRBV29-1; clone_size: -; cdr3_aa: CSATSGGNTGELFF; cdr3_nt: TGCAGCGCCACTAGCGGGGGGAACACCGGGGAGCTGTTTTTT
j_call: TRBJ2-7; d_call: TRBD1; v_call: TRBV2; clone_size: -; cdr3_aa: CASTFRDRGFEQYF; cdr3_nt: TGTGCCAGCACCTTCCGGGACAGGGGTTTCGAGCAGTACTTC
j_call: TRBJ2-4; d_call: -; v_call: TRBV6-5; clone_size: -; cdr3_aa: CASKATGTLNIQYF; cdr3_nt: TGTGCCAGCAAGGCTACCGGGACCCTTAACATTCAGTACTTC
j_call: TRBJ2-5; d_call: -; v_call: TRBV20-1; clone_size: -; cdr3_aa: CSASDRETQYF; cdr3_nt: TGCAGTGCTAGCGATAGGGAGACCCAGTACTTC
j_call: TRBJ2-1; d_call: -; v_call: TRBV14; clone_size: -; cdr3_aa: CASSQRKGTYNEQFF; cdr3_nt: TGTGCCAGCAGCCAAAGGAAGGGAACCTACAATGAGCAGTTCTTC
j_call: TRBJ2-2; d_call: -; v_call: TRBV15; clone_size: few; cdr3_aa: CATSRVTGELFF; cdr3_nt: TGTGCCACCAGCAGAGTAACCGGGGAGCTGTTTTTT